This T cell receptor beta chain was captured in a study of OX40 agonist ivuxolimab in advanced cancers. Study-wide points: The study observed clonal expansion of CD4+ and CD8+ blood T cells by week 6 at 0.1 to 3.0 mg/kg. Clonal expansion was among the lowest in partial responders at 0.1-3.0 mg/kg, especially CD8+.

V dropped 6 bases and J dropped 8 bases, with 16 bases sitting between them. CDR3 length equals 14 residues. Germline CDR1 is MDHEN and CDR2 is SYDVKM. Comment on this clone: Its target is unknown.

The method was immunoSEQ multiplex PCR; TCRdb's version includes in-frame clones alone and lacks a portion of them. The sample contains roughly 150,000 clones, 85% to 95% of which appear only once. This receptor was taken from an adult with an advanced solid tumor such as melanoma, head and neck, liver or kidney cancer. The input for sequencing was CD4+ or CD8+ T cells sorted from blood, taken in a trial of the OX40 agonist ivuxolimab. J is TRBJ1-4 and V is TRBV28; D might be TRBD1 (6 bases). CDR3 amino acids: CASRNEGGGEKLFF. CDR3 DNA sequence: TGTGCCAGCAGGAACGAGGGGGGGGGAGAAAAACTGTTTTTT.